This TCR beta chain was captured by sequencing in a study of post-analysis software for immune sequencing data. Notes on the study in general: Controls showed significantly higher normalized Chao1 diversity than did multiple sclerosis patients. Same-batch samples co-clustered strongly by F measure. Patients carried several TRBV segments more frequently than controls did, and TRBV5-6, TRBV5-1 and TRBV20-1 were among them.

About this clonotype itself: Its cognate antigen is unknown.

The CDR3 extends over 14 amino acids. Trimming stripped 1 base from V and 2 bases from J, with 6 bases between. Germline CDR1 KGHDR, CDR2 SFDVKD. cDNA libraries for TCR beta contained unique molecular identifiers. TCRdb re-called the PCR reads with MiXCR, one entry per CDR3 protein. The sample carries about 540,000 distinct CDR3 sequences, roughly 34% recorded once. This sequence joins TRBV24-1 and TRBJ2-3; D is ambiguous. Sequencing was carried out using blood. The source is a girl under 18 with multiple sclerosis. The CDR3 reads CATSDFSFTDTQYF. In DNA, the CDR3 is TGTGCCACCAGTGATTTCTCCTTCACAGATACGCAGTATTTT.